These 32 T cell receptor beta chains were all obtained from the same sample, sequenced in a study of shared clonotypes between healthy human individuals. Profiling relied on immunoSEQ multiplex PCR, and the TCRdb table lists in-frame clones only, not all of them. Seen here are approximately 2.3 million clones, approximately 93% observed once, and the top ten hold roughly 0.36%. Specimen: naive CD4+ T cells from PBMCs. Specified subset: CD45RA+ positively selected. These receptors originate from a man aged 18 to 29 in good health. Some clones in this sample may be carry-over from other donors' samples.

The V and J genes are TRBV30 and TRBJ2-1, with D possibly being TRBD1 or TRBD2 (5 bases each). V was clipped by 4 bases and J by 7 bases, with 8 bases between them. The CDR3 is 11 residues long. Germline V gives CDR1 GTSNPN, CDR2 SVGIG (reference sequence). CDR3 nucleotide sequence: TGTGCCTGGACAGGGAGTAATGAGCAGTTCTTC. This sequence encodes CAWTGSNEQFF.

The CDR3 coding sequence is TGTGCCAGTAGTACCCAGACTAGCGGGAGGGCCAGCTACACCGGGGAGCTGTTTTTT. This encodes CASSTQTSGRASYTGELFF. The chain employs TRBV19 and TRBJ2-2; 14 nucleotides align to TRBD2. The germline V gene has CDR1 LNHDA and CDR2 SQIVND (reference sequence). CDR3 size: 19 residues. The V and J ends lost 4 bases and 3 bases, in that order; junction bases with no gene match: 10.

This sequence joins TRBV11-2 and TRBJ2-3; D might be TRBD1 (6 bases). CDR1 is SGHAT and CDR2 is FQNNGV in the germline V gene. The germline V and J ends were trimmed by 2 bases and 7 bases, with 16 bases remaining between them. This CDR3 is built from 15 residues. The CDR3 DNA reads as TGTGCCAGCAGCTTATCTCCAGGGGCCCGAAATACGCAGTATTTT. Translating it yields CASSLSPGARNTQYF.

V usage is TRBV7-5 and J usage is TRBJ2-1; the tabulated D call, TRBD1, remains unverified against the DNA. TRBV7-5 is described as a pseudogene. The CDR3 is 16 residues long. The CDR3 coding sequence is TGTGTCAGAAGCTTAATAGTGGACAGGATGAACAATGAGCAGTTCTTC. Protein: CVRSLIVDRMNNEQFF.

In this sample, this clone turned up once. The chain combines TRBV7-2 with TRBJ2-7; D is undetermined. CDR3 length: 15 amino acids. V was shortened by 0 bases and J by 5 bases, with 14 bases between the two germline ends. Per the germline V gene, CDR1 is SGHTA and CDR2 is FQGNSA. The CDR3 coding sequence is TGTGCCAGCAGCTTAGCGCTGGGAACTTCGGACGAGCAGTACTTC. This sequence encodes CASSLALGTSDEQYF.

The chain combines TRBV4-2 with TRBJ2-7; 8 bases align to TRBD2. This CDR3 contains 17 residues. V lost 3 bases, J lost 7 bases, and 17 bases stayed unmatched. Germline V lookup: CDR1 LGHNA, CDR2 YNFKEQ. CDR3 residues: CASSQILRGLVPGEQYF. For the CDR3, the DNA is TGTGCCAGCAGCCAGATCCTTAGGGGACTAGTTCCTGGAGAGCAGTACTTC.

The V and J genes are TRBV6-6 and TRBJ2-1; TRBD2 aligns across 12 bases. Germline V lookup: CDR1 MNHNY, CDR2 SVGAGI (reference sequence). CDR3 length: 15 amino acids. Trimming removed 6 bases from V and 7 bases from J; junction bases left unmatched: 7. This chain's CDR3 is CASRWRLAGENEQFF. CDR3 sequence (DNA): TGTGCCAGCAGATGGAGACTAGCGGGAGAAAATGAGCAGTTCTTC.

This rearrangement joins TRBV19 to TRBJ2-2, with TRBD1 matching over 11 bases. Trimming at V came to 5 bases and at J to 3 bases, leaving 2 bases not matched to a gene. The CDR3 is 15 amino acids. Germline CDR1 LNHDA, CDR2 SQIVND (reference sequence). The CDR3 protein is CASSGTGGDTGELFF. The CDR3 DNA reads TGTGCCAGTAGTGGGACAGGGGGGGACACCGGGGAGCTGTTTTTT.

The chain couples TRBV12-5 to TRBJ2-7; 11 positions match TRBD2. The junction had 11 bases not matched to a gene; V was cut back by 7 bases and J by 0 bases. CDR1 LGHNT and CDR2 FRNRAP come from the germline V gene. CDR3 length: 17 amino acids. The CDR3 DNA sequence: TGTGCTAGTGCCAATAAGCCAACTAGCGGGAGCTCCTACGAGCAGTACTTC. It is translated as CASANKPTSGSSYEQYF.

The genes are TRBV2 and TRBJ2-1; weak D call: TRBD2 (6 bases). Germline assignment: CDR1 SNHLY and CDR2 FYNNEI. Between the trimmed V and J ends, which lost 8 bases and 4 bases, there was a span of 18 bases. CDR3 size: 15 residues. CDR3 sequence (DNA): TGTGCCAGCCGCTGGACGGAGGGCCTGTACAATGAGCAGTTCTTC. Protein product: CASRWTEGLYNEQFF.

This rearrangement joins TRBV28 to TRBJ1-2; 7 bases are shared with TRBD1. Germline V gene data show CDR1 as MDHEN and CDR2 as SYDVKM. With 7 bases clipped from V and 13 bases from J, the junction kept 12 bases outside the gene matches. The CDR3 runs to 12 residues. CDR3 nucleotide sequence: TGTGCCAGCACCCCAGGGGGTCGGGATTGCACCTTC. Translating it yields CASTPGGRDCTF.

The chain is built from TRBV5-1 and TRBJ2-1, with D perhaps matching TRBD1 (6 bases). V was cut by 6 bases and J by 2 bases, with 12 bases left in between. This CDR3 spans 14 amino acids. Germline V gene data show CDR1 as SGHRS and CDR2 as YFSETQ. CDR3 DNA: TGCGCCAGCACCCAACAGGGCCCCTACAATGAGCAGTTCTTC. Its protein is CASTQQGPYNEQFF.

This chain connects TRBV9 to TRBJ2-4; TRBD1 or TRBD2 may be the D gene (5 bases each). The CDR3 consists of 14 residues. The V gene lost 4 bases and the J gene lost 8 bases, with 16 bases spanning the gap. Germline lookup yields CDR1 SGDLS and CDR2 YYNGEE. In DNA form, the CDR3 reads TGTGCCAGCAGCCGTTCAGGGACCAGCCACATTCAGTACTTC. It translates to CASSRSGTSHIQYF.

This clone has only one observation. At the DNA level, this CDR3 is encoded by other sequences in the same sample as well. The rearrangement joins TRBV5-4 to TRBJ2-1; 10 nucleotides agree with TRBD2. The CDR3 totals 15 residues. The V gene end was trimmed by 0 bases and the J gene end by 7 bases; junction bases not matched to a gene: 4. The germline V gene has CDR1 SGHNT and CDR2 YYREEE (reference sequence). The CDR3 bases are TGTGCCAGCAGCTTGGGGCTAGCGGGAGATAATGAGCAGTTCTTC. This gives the protein CASSLGLAGDNEQFF. Supplemented by reference TRBV5-4 and TRBJ2-1, the full variable domain reads ETGVTQSPTHLIKTRGQQVTLRCSSQSGHNTVSWYQQALGQGPQFIFQYYREEENGRGNFPPRFSGLQFPNYSSELNVNALELDDSALYLCASSLGLAGDNEQFFGPGTRLTVL.

J is TRBJ2-4 and V is TRBV2; D is unresolved. Trimming left V 5 bases short and J 4 bases short, with 12 bases between. Germline V CDR1 and CDR2: SNHLY, FYNNEI. The CDR3 length is 14 residues. The CDR3 protein is CASSIGRSKNIQYF. The CDR3 DNA sequence: TGTGCCAGCAGTATTGGCAGGTCTAAAAACATTCAGTACTTC.

J is TRBJ2-3 and V is TRBV28; 7 positions agree with TRBD1. The V gene's germline CDR1 is MDHEN and CDR2 SYDVKM. The CDR3 is made up of 13 amino acids. The ends lost 6 bases at V and 2 bases at J; junction bases unmatched: 2. The CDR3 region has the DNA TGTGCCAGCAGAACAGGGGCCACAGATACGCAGTATTTT. This gives the protein CASRTGATDTQYF.

The J gene is TRBJ2-7, the V gene TRBV6-6; 10 nucleotides agree with TRBD1. Trimming at V came to 2 bases and at J to 5 bases, leaving 6 bases not matched to a gene. The CDR3 spans 15 residues. Germline V gives CDR1 MNHNY, CDR2 SVGAGI (reference sequence). The CDR3, as DNA: TGTGCCAGCAGTTACGCGACAGGGGGCATGGACGAGCAGTACTTC. Protein: CASSYATGGMDEQYF.

This rearrangement joins TRBV28 to TRBJ1-2, with 7 bases fitting TRBD1. Germline loops: CDR1 MDHEN, CDR2 SYDVKM. Trimming removed 3 bases from V and 6 bases from J; junction bases left unmatched: 16. CDR3 length equals 17 residues. DNA for the CDR3: TGTGCCAGCAGTTTCTCCTCCCGCCAGGGGGGGGCCCATGGCTACACCTTC. Encoded protein: CASSFSSRQGGAHGYTF.

CDR3 bases: TGTGCCAGCAGCTTAGAGGGCAGGGCTGGAAACACCATATATTTT. Residues: CASSLEGRAGNTIYF. This sequence joins TRBV7-9 and TRBJ1-3; D might be TRBD1 (5 bases). Germline values: CDR1 SEHNR, CDR2 FQNEAQ (reference sequence). The CDR3 contains 15 residues. The V end was cut by 1 base, the J end by 2 bases, with 9 bases between.

CDR3 sequence reads: CASSFQGANTEAFF. The CDR3 DNA reads TGTGCCAGCAGCTTTCAGGGGGCGAACACTGAAGCTTTCTTT. The V call is TRBV5-4, the J call TRBJ1-1, with TRBD1 matching over 8 bases. Germline assignment: CDR1 SGHNT and CDR2 YYREEE (reference sequence). There are 14 residues in the CDR3. V lost 2 bases to trimming and J lost 1 base; unmatched junction nucleotides: 1. Filled out from reference TRBV5-4 and TRBJ1-1, the complete variable domain reads ETGVTQSPTHLIKTRGQQVTLRCSSQSGHNTVSWYQQALGQGPQFIFQYYREEENGRGNFPPRFSGLQFPNYSSELNVNALELDDSALYLCASSFQGANTEAFFGQGTRLTVV.

This rearrangement joins TRBV5-1 to TRBJ2-2; 9 nucleotides line up with TRBD1. The CDR3 spans 16 residues. Germline V gene sequence: CDR1 SGHRS, CDR2 YFSETQ. V was pared by 5 bases and J by 4 bases, with 9 bases of the junction left unmatched. CDR3 region: CASRFGQGSGTGELFF. The DNA for the CDR3 is TGCGCCAGCAGATTCGGACAGGGGAGCGGCACCGGGGAGCTGTTTTTT.

The J gene is TRBJ2-1, the V gene TRBV11-2; D is possibly TRBD2 (6 bases). Germline assignment: CDR1 SGHAT and CDR2 FQNNGV. The V gene lost 3 bases and the J gene lost 6 bases, with 12 bases spanning the gap. This CDR3 has 14 amino acids. The CDR3 loop is CASSFGGRGNEQFF. In DNA form, the CDR3 reads TGTGCCAGCAGCTTTGGGGGGAGAGGCAATGAGCAGTTCTTC.

In its sample, this clone was seen once. The genes are TRBV28 and TRBJ1-5; D may be TRBD1 (6 bases). V was clipped by 5 bases and J by 0 bases, with 8 bases between them. There are 14 residues in the CDR3. Germline-derived CDR1 and CDR2 are MDHEN and SYDVKM. The CDR3 nucleotides are TGTGCCAGCAGTCCGACAGGTAGCAATCAGCCCCAGCATTTT. It specifies CASSPTGSNQPQHF.

Regarding this clone: The sample has other DNA sequences that encode this CDR3 too. The chain uses TRBV9 and TRBJ2-3, with 7 bases aligning to TRBD2. CDR1 is SGDLS and CDR2 is YYNGEE in the germline V gene. V trimming: 0 bases; J trimming: 3 bases; junction bases outside the gene matches: 4. The CDR3 has 15 residues. This CDR3 is CASSVGGGSTDTQYF. As DNA, the CDR3 is TGTGCCAGCAGCGTAGGAGGCGGGAGTACAGATACGCAGTATTTT. Variable domain in full (rest from reference TRBV9 and TRBJ2-3): DSGVTQTPKHLITATGQRVTLRCSPRSGDLSVYWYQQSLDQGLQFLIQYYNGEERAKGNILERFSAQQFPDLHSELNLSSLELGDSALYFCASSVGGGSTDTQYFGPGTRLTVL.

This clone is a singleton in its sample. The chain uses TRBV28 and TRBJ2-7, with D possibly being TRBD2 (5 bases). Germline V CDR1 and CDR2: MDHEN, SYDVKM. This CDR3 spans 16 amino acids. Deletions cut 5 bases from V and 6 bases from J, with 23 bases between. CDR3 bases: TGTGCCAGCAGTCCCGGAGCCCAACTAGGACCACGCGAGCAGTACTTC. It is translated as CASSPGAQLGPREQYF. The full variable domain, its missing parts supplied by reference TRBV28 and TRBJ2-7, is DVKVTQSSRYLVKRTGEKVFLECVQDMDHENMFWYRQDPGLGLRLIYFSYDVKMKEKGDIPEGYSVSREKKERFSLILESASTNQTSMYLCASSPGAQLGPREQYFGPGTRLTVT.

The gene calls are TRBV11-2 and TRBJ2-7; TRBD2 matches at 7 bases. The germline V gene has CDR1 SGHAT and CDR2 FQNNGV. V lost 4 bases and J lost 6; bases outside the gene matches: 9. The CDR3 has 14 residues. CDR3 coding DNA: TGTGCCAGCAGCTCCTGGCGGGAGTGGGGCGAGCAGTACTTC. It yields the protein CASSSWREWGEQYF.

The genes are TRBV2 and TRBJ1-4, with 11 bases lining up with TRBD1. CDR1 is SNHLY, CDR2 FYNNEI, per germline. V lost 6 bases to trimming and J lost 8 bases; unmatched junction nucleotides: 5. The CDR3 is 14 amino acids. The CDR3 region is CASRAGTGGEKLFF. In nucleotides, the CDR3 is TGTGCCAGCAGGGCAGGGACAGGGGGAGAAAAACTGTTTTTT.

The gene calls are TRBV30 and TRBJ2-5, with D perhaps TRBD1 or TRBD2 (5 bases each). Trimming removed 4 bases at V and 5 bases at J, with 20 bases between. Looked up from germline, CDR1 is GTSNPN and CDR2 is SVGIG (reference sequence). This CDR3 comprises 15 residues. CDR3 sequence (DNA): TGTGCCTGGAACCCCGGGTCCCCGTGGGGGGAGACCCAGTACTTC. Protein sequence: CAWNPGSPWGETQYF.

The chain carries TRBV19 and TRBJ2-7; 10 positions match TRBD1. CDR1 and CDR2 from the germline V gene are LNHDA and SQIVND (reference sequence). J gave up 6 bases and V 5 bases, and 4 bases lay outside the gene matches. The CDR3 is 13 amino acids. The CDR3: CASSDRGRTEQYF. The CDR3 DNA reads TGTGCCAGTAGTGACAGGGGGCGAACCGAGCAGTACTTC. Full variable domain (missing parts from reference TRBV19 and TRBJ2-7): DGGITQSPKYLFRKEGQNVTLSCEQNLNHDAMYWYRQDPGQGLRLIYYSQIVNDFQKGDIAEGYSVSREKKESFPLTVTSAQKNPTAFYLCASSDRGRTEQYFGPGTRLTVT.

The gene calls are TRBV5-5 and TRBJ1-5, with D tentatively TRBD1 (5 bases). Germline V CDR1 and CDR2: SGHKS, YYEKEE (reference sequence). V lost 0 bases, J lost 10 bases, and 17 bases lay in between. This CDR3 comprises 15 residues. CDR3: CASSLAATVKTPQHF. DNA for the CDR3: TGTGCCAGCAGCTTGGCCGCGACAGTGAAGACCCCCCAGCATTTT.

This clone was detected only once. V usage is TRBV5-1 and J usage is TRBJ2-2, with D perhaps matching TRBD2 (5 bases). V lost 3 bases, J lost 7 bases, and 16 bases lay in between. From germline, CDR1 is SGHRS and CDR2 YFSETQ. This CDR3 spans 15 amino acids. CDR3 loop: CASSSLRGSDGELFF. CDR3 in DNA: TGCGCCAGCAGCTCCCTCCGAGGGTCGGACGGGGAGCTGTTTTTT.

Note on this clone: Distinct nucleotide sequences in the sample also encode this CDR3. V gene TRBV28 combines with J gene TRBJ1-5; 9 nucleotides line up with TRBD1. The J segment lost 4 bases and the V segment lost 5 bases, leaving 6 bases of the junction unmatched. The CDR3 consists of 15 residues. CDR1 MDHEN and CDR2 SYDVKM come from the germline V gene. DNA of the CDR3: TGTGCCAGCAGTACAGGGGGCCTTGGAAATCAGCCCCAGCATTTT. Protein: CASSTGGLGNQPQHF.